The sequence of this T cell receptor (beta chain) was determined in a study of cytomegalovirus exposure and HLA in healthy donors. Trimming took 7 bases from V and 8 from J; bases not matched to a gene: 13. The germline gives CDR1 MNHNY, CDR2 SVGAGI (reference sequence). The CDR3 is 14 amino acids. It was with 60 Vbeta and 13 Jbeta primers that the PCR ran. Repertoires were generated with immunoSEQ multiplex PCR, while TCRdb's copy carries only in-frame clones and drops some. Among about 200,000 clones listed, about two thirds were seen once. The chain uses TRBV6-6 and TRBJ1-2; 7 positions agree with TRBD1. Sequenced material: PBMCs. This receptor was taken from a man aged 35 to 55 in good health and CMV-seropositive. The CDR3 is CASTPGQRTLGYTF. The CDR3 DNA follows: TGTGCCAGCACCCCGGGACAGCGAACCTTGGGCTACACCTTC.